The source of this T cell receptor beta chain is a study of post-analysis software for immune sequencing data. About the research overall: In terms of disease course, relapsing-remitting, secondary progressive and progressive-relapsing multiple sclerosis were included. General study findings and limits: Patients had higher frequencies than controls of about five TRBV segments, including TRBV5-6, TRBV5-1 and TRBV20-1. Samples from one preparation batch, clustered by F measure, grouped strongly together. The normalized Chao1 diversity of multiple sclerosis patients was significantly lower than that of controls.

The CDR3 is made up of 12 amino acids. CDR1 is SQVTM and CDR2 is ANQGSEA in the germline V gene. The V end lost 2 bases, the J end lost 8 bases, and 12 bases lay between the germline ends. Libraries were made from TCR beta cDNA, and they carried unique molecular identifiers. A few hundred thousand cDNA molecules came from approximately 1 to 10 million T cells. MiXCR, applied by TCRdb to the PCR reads, yields one record per CDR3 protein. The table has about 680,000 distinct CDR3 sequences, around 64% seen once. On this clonotype itself: The antigen remains unidentified.

V is TRBV29-1 and J is TRBJ1-2; no definite D call. The sequence was obtained from a girl aged 2-9 years with multiple sclerosis. The source material was blood. The CDR3 nucleotides read TGCAGCGTTGAAAGGGCTGCGGAGGGCTACACCTTC. The encoded protein is CSVERAAEGYTF. The variable domain in full, with the rest retrieved from reference TRBV29-1 and TRBJ1-2, is SAVISQKPSRDICQRGTSLTIQCQVDSQVTMMFWYRQQPGQSLTLIATANQGSEATYESGFVIDKFPISRPNLTFSTLTVSNMSPEDSSIYLCSVERAAEGYTFGSGTRLTVV.